This T cell receptor (beta chain) was recorded in a study of cytomegalovirus exposure and HLA in healthy donors. Findings of the study overall: There were 150 to 200 TCR beta chains listed as cytomegalovirus-associated. Across all donors, roughly uniform sequencing depth was an assumption of the presence/absence analyses.

The V gene end was trimmed by 7 bases and the J gene end by 2 bases; junction bases not matched to a gene: 5. Germline CDR1 is GTSNPN and CDR2 is SVGIG (reference sequence). This CDR3 comprises 13 residues. These donors counted as nominally healthy when sampled, but unrecorded immune exposures were likely. On this clone: Its antigen is as yet unknown.

With 60 Vbeta and 13 Jbeta primers, the PCR was carried out. TCRdb keeps only in-frame clones here, not all; method: immunoSEQ multiplex PCR. The sample has tens of thousands of clones, roughly 76% seen once. This chain joins TRBV30 and TRBJ2-7; the match to TRBD2 covers 10 bases. The sequence came from a woman aged 40 to 55 in good health and CMV-seropositive. The sample taken for sequencing was PBMCs. This CDR3 reads CASVLAGTYEQYF. The CDR3 DNA is TGTGCCTCGGTACTAGCGGGAACCTACGAGCAGTACTTC.